This T cell receptor (beta chain) was found in a study of CD8 T cells in ankylosing spondylitis. CDR1 and CDR2 (germline): SGHDN, FVKESK. The CDR3 spans 14 residues. V was shortened by 4 bases and J by 4 bases, with 14 bases between the two germline ends. TCRdb itself ran the 5' RACE reads through MiXCR, one entry per CDR3 protein. The table records about 350,000 distinct CDR3 sequences, roughly 22% of them present only once. Material: blood, either unsorted or a sorted T cell fraction (not recorded which). V gene TRBV14 combines with J gene TRBJ2-7; TRBD2 might be the D (6 bases). This receptor was identified in a male donor with ankylosing spondylitis or in good health (not recorded which). This CDR3 reads CASSRLEGAYEQYF. The CDR3, as DNA: TGTGCCAGCAGCCGCTTGGAGGGCGCGTACGAGCAGTACTTC.